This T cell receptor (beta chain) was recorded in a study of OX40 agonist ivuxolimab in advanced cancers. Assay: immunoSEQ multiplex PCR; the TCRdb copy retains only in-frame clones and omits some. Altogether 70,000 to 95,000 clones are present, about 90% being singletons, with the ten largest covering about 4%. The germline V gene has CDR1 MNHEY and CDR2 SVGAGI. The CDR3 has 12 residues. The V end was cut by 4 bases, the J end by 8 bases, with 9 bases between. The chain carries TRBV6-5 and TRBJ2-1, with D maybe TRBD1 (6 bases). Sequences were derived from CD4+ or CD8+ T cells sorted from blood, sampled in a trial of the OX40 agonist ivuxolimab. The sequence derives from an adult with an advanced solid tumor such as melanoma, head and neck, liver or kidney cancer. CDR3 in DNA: TGTGCCAGCAGTTCACAGGGTTATGAGCAGTTCTTC. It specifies CASSSQGYEQFF.